This entry lists 2 T cell receptor beta chains sequenced from one sample in a study of shared clonotypes between healthy human individuals (dated by TCRdb to 2019 to 2021). The library was obtained by the immunoSEQ multiplex PCR assay. What TCRdb holds here is the immuneACCESS table cut down to in-frame rearrangements. Part of the clones is not present; checked against another copy, under half of the missing clones reflect an unresolved V gene, and the others are unexplained. The sample table lists millions of clones, roughly 95% of them with a count of one. The top ten hold around 0.13% of the sample. Sequencing input: naive CD4+ T cells sorted from blood. The cell subset or site label of this sample denotes: CD45RA+ positively selected. The source is a man between 18 and 29 years old in good health.

The rearrangement uses TRBV5-4 and TRBJ2-2, with TRBD2 matching over 12 bases. This CDR3 is built from 16 residues. Germline CDR1 is SGHNT and CDR2 is YYREEE (reference sequence). V was clipped by 2 bases and J by 4 bases; unmatched bases: 3. The CDR3: CASSFLAGGPTGELFF. CDR3 in DNA: TGTGCCAGCAGCTTTCTAGCGGGAGGGCCCACCGGGGAGCTGTTTTTT.

This sequence joins TRBV5-4 and TRBJ2-5; TRBD2 aligns across 13 bases. CDR3 size: 16 residues. The V gene's germline CDR1 is SGHNT and CDR2 YYREEE (reference sequence). The V segment lost 0 bases and the J segment 4 bases; nucleotides outside the gene matches: 3. CDR3 sequence: CASSLARTSGRETQYF. CDR3 bases: TGTGCCAGCAGCTTGGCTCGGACTAGCGGGAGAGAGACCCAGTACTTC.